Listed below are T cell receptor beta chains from one sample, sequenced in a study of technical replicates of blood from a few donors. The repertoire was sequenced with immunoSEQ multiplex PCR; TCRdb's copy has only in-frame clones and lacks some. In the table there are about 72,000 clones, about nine tenths of which are singletons. Specimen: T cells isolated from PBMCs. All receptors derive from a human donor in good health. The CDR3 runs from the conserved cysteine through the conserved F or W. The D gene is left open where the match is weak. Where a row states a size, it is once, few, many or the class of an expanded clone; other rows omit it.

CDR3: CASSHKWTGRLETQYF
DNA: TGTGCCAGCAGCCATAAGTGGACAGGGAGGTTGGAGACCCAGTACTTC
V: TRBV7-6
size: once
J: TRBJ2-5
D: TRBD1

CDR3: CASSELPGSTEAFF
DNA: TGTGCCAGCAGTGAATTACCGGGAAGTACTGAAGCTTTCTTT
V: TRBV25-1
size: -
J: TRBJ1-1
D: -

CDR3: CASSSPSSGGTGELFF
DNA: TGTGCCAGCAGTTCCCCTTCTAGCGGGGGGACCGGGGAGCTGTTTTTT
V: TRBV6-6
size: -
J: TRBJ2-2
D: TRBD2

CDR3: CASSTDRGLTPEAFF
DNA: TGTGCCAGTAGTACCGACAGGGGCTTAACCCCTGAAGCTTTCTTT
V: TRBV19
size: -
J: TRBJ1-1
D: TRBD1

CDR3: CASIQGQPLVEQYF
DNA: TGTGCCAGCATCCAGGGGCAGCCTTTGGTCGAGCAGTACTTC
V: TRBV6-6
size: -
J: TRBJ2-7
D: -

CDR3: CASSGSPEGEQYF
DNA: TGTGCCAGCAGCGGGTCCCCGGAGGGCGAGCAGTACTTC
V: TRBV9
size: once
J: TRBJ2-7
D: -

CDR3: CASSPSGAGELFF
DNA: TGTGCCAGCAGCCCGAGTGGTGCCGGGGAGCTGTTTTTT
V: TRBV9
size: -
J: TRBJ2-2
D: -

CDR3: CASSHGTGDYGYTF
DNA: TGTGCCAGCAGCCATGGAACAGGGGACTATGGCTACACCTTC
V: TRBV16
size: once
J: TRBJ1-2
D: TRBD1

CDR3: CATSNRQGPTEAFF
DNA: TGTGCCACCAGCAACAGACAGGGGCCCACTGAAGCTTTCTTT
V: TRBV15
size: -
J: TRBJ1-1
D: TRBD1

CDR3: CASSLDRVGENEQFF
DNA: TGTGCCAGCAGCTTAGACAGGGTTGGGGAAAATGAGCAGTTCTTC
V: TRBV7-6
size: -
J: TRBJ2-1
D: -

CDR3: CASSDGLAGDWAKNIQYF
DNA: TGCGCCAGCAGCGACGGACTAGCGGGAGATTGGGCCAAAAACATTCAGTACTTC
V: TRBV5-1
size: -
J: TRBJ2-4
D: TRBD2

CDR3: CASSPSRGLHGYTF
DNA: TGTGCCAGCAGTCCTTCCCGAGGGCTGCATGGCTACACCTTC
V: TRBV5-4
size: -
J: TRBJ1-2
D: -

CDR3: CSVLAYPSTDTQYF
DNA: TGCAGCGTACTAGCGTACCCTAGCACAGATACGCAGTATTTT
V: TRBV29-1
size: -
J: TRBJ2-3
D: TRBD2

CDR3: CAWSSVNNEQYF
DNA: TGTGCCTGGAGTAGTGTAAACAACGAGCAGTACTTC
V: TRBV30
size: -
J: TRBJ2-7
D: -

CDR3: CASSKTGGITGELFF
DNA: TGTGCCAGTAGTAAGACAGGGGGCATCACCGGGGAGCTGTTTTTT
V: TRBV19
size: once
J: TRBJ2-2
D: TRBD1

CDR3: CASGLPGAHEQYF
DNA: TGTGCTAGTGGTTTGCCAGGGGCCCACGAGCAGTACTTC
V: TRBV12-5
size: -
J: TRBJ2-7
D: -

CDR3: CASSSGTGSNTEAFF
DNA: TGTGCCAGCAGTTCGGGAACAGGGTCGAACACTGAAGCTTTCTTT
V: TRBV6-6
size: -
J: TRBJ1-1
D: -

CDR3: CASRYTGSYEQYF
DNA: TGTGCCAGCAGGTATACAGGCTCCTACGAGCAGTACTTC
V: TRBV28
size: -
J: TRBJ2-7
D: -

CDR3: CASSLYQGYNEQFF
DNA: TGTGCCAGCAGCTTATATCAGGGATACAATGAGCAGTTCTTC
V: TRBV7-3
size: -
J: TRBJ2-1
D: -

CDR3: CASSWTGTRVAEQYF
DNA: TGCGCCAGCAGCTGGACCGGGACTAGGGTGGCCGAGCAGTACTTC
V: TRBV5-1
size: -
J: TRBJ2-7
D: TRBD2

CDR3: CASSSRVAEYNEQFF
DNA: TGTGCCAGCAGTTCCAGAGTAGCGGAGTACAATGAGCAGTTCTTC
V: TRBV11-1
size: -
J: TRBJ2-1
D: -

CDR3: CASSLGGSGNTIYF
DNA: TGTGCCAGCAGCTTGGGGGGCTCTGGAAACACCATATATTTT
V: TRBV6-5
size: -
J: TRBJ1-3
D: -

CDR3: CASSDSSTGELFF
DNA: TGTGCCAGCAGTGACTCTAGCACCGGGGAGCTGTTTTTT
V: TRBV6-4
size: -
J: TRBJ2-2
D: -

CDR3: CASKINRVSDYGYTF
DNA: TGTGCCAGCAAGATAAACAGGGTTTCGGACTATGGCTACACCTTC
V: TRBV6-5
size: -
J: TRBJ1-2
D: -

CDR3: CASSPQIWYEQYF
DNA: TGCGCCAGCAGCCCTCAGATCTGGTACGAGCAGTACTTC
V: TRBV4-1
size: -
J: TRBJ2-7
D: -

CDR3: CATSRGQGLGTEAFF
DNA: TGTGCCACCAGCAGAGGTCAGGGTCTAGGCACTGAAGCTTTCTTT
V: TRBV15
size: -
J: TRBJ1-1
D: -

CDR3: CASRGALTSTDTQYF
DNA: TGTGCCAGCAGAGGGGCCTTGACTAGCACAGATACGCAGTATTTT
V: TRBV6-5
size: -
J: TRBJ2-3
D: -

CDR3: CASSLQIGREGQPQHF
DNA: TGTGCCAGCTCACTCCAAATAGGGAGGGAAGGTCAGCCCCAGCATTTT
V: TRBV18
size: -
J: TRBJ1-5
D: -

CDR3: CASSPRTGGTEAFF
DNA: TGTGCCAGCTCACCAAGGACAGGAGGCACTGAAGCTTTCTTT
V: TRBV18
size: -
J: TRBJ1-1
D: TRBD1

CDR3: CAWSALREVNTEAFF
DNA: TGTGCCTGGAGCGCCCTTCGGGAGGTGAACACTGAAGCTTTCTTT
V: TRBV30
size: few
J: TRBJ1-1
D: -

CDR3: CASSFPGQGATGELFF
DNA: TGTGCCAGCAGCTTCCCGGGACAGGGGGCCACCGGGGAGCTGTTTTTT
V: TRBV11-3
size: -
J: TRBJ2-2
D: TRBD1

CDR3: CASSFSGQRWGATNEKLFF
DNA: TGTGCCAGCAGTTTCTCAGGGCAACGATGGGGTGCCACTAATGAAAAACTGTTTTTT
V: TRBV28
size: -
J: TRBJ1-4
D: -

CDR3: CASSLTLFSNYGYTF
DNA: TGTGCCAGCAGTTTAACCCTATTTTCTAACTATGGCTACACCTTC
V: TRBV27
size: -
J: TRBJ1-2
D: -